This entry concerns a single T cell receptor (beta chain). In the source study's methods: Nucleated cell number was recorded as an estimate derived from reference gene primer amplification. The protocol was immunoSEQ multiplex PCR, while the TCRdb copy is restricted to in-frame clones and leaves out a portion. That table is the source of V, J and clone size, and D and trimming were worked out from the DNA. The data hold fewer than 250,000 clones, with about 86% observed a single time. The CDR3 loop spans 13 amino acids. Trimming pared 5 bases from V and 4 bases from J, leaving 11 bases between. Germline CDR1 reads WNHNN; CDR2 reads SYGVQD (reference sequence). The entry originates in a study of blood T cell repertoires in COVID-19. Study context: Donors in the United States, Italy and Spain gave samples during acute or convalescent COVID-19.

What was sequenced was peripheral blood. V is TRBV10-1 and J is TRBJ1-2; D unclear. The sequence was collected from a man between 50 and 59 years old with active or convalescent COVID-19. The CDR3: CASSKTMGYGYTF. The CDR3 bases are TGCGCCAGCAGTAAGACAATGGGCTATGGCTACACCTTC.